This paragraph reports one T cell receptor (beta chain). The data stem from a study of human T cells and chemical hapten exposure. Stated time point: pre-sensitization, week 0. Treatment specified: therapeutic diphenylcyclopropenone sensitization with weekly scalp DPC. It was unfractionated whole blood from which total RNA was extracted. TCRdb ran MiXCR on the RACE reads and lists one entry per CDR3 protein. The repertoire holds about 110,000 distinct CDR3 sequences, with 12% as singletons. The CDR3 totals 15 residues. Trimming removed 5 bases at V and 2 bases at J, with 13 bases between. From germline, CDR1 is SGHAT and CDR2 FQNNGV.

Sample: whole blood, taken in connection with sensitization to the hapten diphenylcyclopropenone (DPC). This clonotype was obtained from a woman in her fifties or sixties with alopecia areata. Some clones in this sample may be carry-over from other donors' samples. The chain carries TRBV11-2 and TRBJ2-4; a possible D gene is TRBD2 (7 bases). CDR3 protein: CASSPAGATKNIQYF. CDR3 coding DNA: TGTGCCAGCAGCCCCGCGGGGGCTACCAAAAACATTCAGTACTTC.